A selection of T cell receptor beta chains follows, all from one sample in a study of CD8+CD57+ T cells in acquired aplastic anemia. TCRdb fed the reads into MiXCR, producing one record per CDR3 protein. This sample has 150,000 or so distinct CDR3 sequences; about 48% occur once, and the top ten carry around 12%. Sequencing was carried out using sorted CD4+, CD8+, or CD8+CD57+ T cells (not recorded which) from PBMCs. The receptors here all came from a human donor with aplastic anemia. Each CDR3 is given with its conserved first and last residue. The D gene is left open where the match is weak. Not every row has a clone size; where given, it reads once, few, many or a size class.

V	J	D	size	CDR3	DNA
TRBV27	TRBJ2-1	NA	few	CASSRAGVGHEQFF	TGTGCCAGCAGTAGGGCAGGGGTCGGCCATGAGCAGTTCTTC
TRBV7-9	TRBJ2-1	NA	many	CASSFRGYEQFF	TGTGCCAGCAGCTTCAGGGGTTATGAGCAGTTCTTC
TRBV7-9	TRBJ2-7	TRBD2	NA	CASSFWTSGRYEQYF	TGTGCCAGCAGCTTTTGGACTAGCGGGAGGTACGAGCAGTACTTC
TRBV20-1	TRBJ2-1	NA	NA	CSASASDISYNEQFF	TGCAGTGCTAGTGCTAGCGACATCTCCTACAATGAGCAGTTCTTC
TRBV9	TRBJ2-7	TRBD2	once	CASTPGTSGSYEQYF	TGTGCCAGCACCCCCGGGACTAGCGGGAGCTACGAGCAGTACTTC
TRBV6-5	TRBJ2-7	NA	NA	CASSYSRSYEQYF	TGTGCCAGCAGTTACTCACGCTCCTACGAGCAGTACTTC
TRBV27	TRBJ1-1	TRBD1	many	CASSPWTGEAFF	TGTGCCAGCAGTCCCTGGACAGGTGAAGCTTTCTTT
TRBV4-1	TRBJ1-5	NA	many	CASSQATLGEQPQHF	TGCGCCAGCAGCCAAGCCACATTAGGAGAACAGCCCCAGCATTTT
TRBV15	TRBJ1-2	NA	NA	CATSSPGHLNYGYTF	TGTGCCACCAGCAGTCCGGGACACCTTAACTATGGCTACACCTTC
TRBV2	TRBJ2-3	TRBD1	NA	CATRPGQGADTQYF	TGTGCCACCCGTCCGGGACAGGGGGCAGATACGCAGTATTTT
TRBV11-1	TRBJ2-1	TRBD2	NA	CASSPSSGESSYNEQFF	TGTGCCAGCAGCCCCTCTAGCGGGGAGAGCTCCTACAATGAGCAGTTCTTC
TRBV2	TRBJ2-5	NA	NA	CASTQRGSAAPQEAQYF	TGTGCCAGCACTCAGAGGGGCTCCGCGGCCCCTCAAGAGGCCCAGTACTTC
TRBV12-5	TRBJ2-7	NA	many	CASGLVSQSGEQYF	TGTGCTAGTGGTTTGGTCTCACAATCGGGAGAGCAGTACTTC
TRBV15	TRBJ2-7	TRBD1	NA	CATSRGTGVYEQYF	TGTGCCACCAGCAGAGGGACAGGTGTCTACGAGCAGTACTTC
TRBV7-9	TRBJ2-5	NA	NA	CASSHSGGGHEAQYF	TGTGCCAGCAGCCACTCAGGGGGGGGCCACGAGGCCCAGTACTTC
TRBV20-1	TRBJ2-5	TRBD2	many	CSASSYALAGFRETQYF	TGCAGTGCTAGCTCCTACGCCCTAGCGGGGTTCAGGGAGACCCAGTACTTC
TRBV5-1	TRBJ2-6	NA	once	CASSSDNSGANVLTF	TGCGCCAGCAGCTCTGATAACTCTGGGGCCAACGTCCTGACTTTC
TRBV7-7	TRBJ2-5	TRBD2	NA	CASSLGGGLAETQYF	TGTGCCAGCAGCTTGGGCGGGGGGTTAGCAGAGACCCAGTACTTC
TRBV6-1	TRBJ2-3	NA	NA	CASSEAGGPGDTDTQYF	TGTGCCAGCAGTGAAGCGGGGGGGCCTGGGGACACAGATACGCAGTATTTT
TRBV7-9	TRBJ1-2	TRBD1	NA	CASSFRTGDGYTF	TGTGCCAGCAGCTTCCGGACAGGGGACGGCTACACCTTC
TRBV7-9	TRBJ2-5	TRBD1	NA	CASSKTGEAETQYF	TGTGCCAGCAGCAAGACAGGGGAGGCAGAGACCCAGTACTTC
TRBV20-1	TRBJ2-2	NA	NA	CSARDLYGGELFF	TGCAGTGCTAGAGATCTTTACGGCGGGGAGCTGTTTTTT
TRBV20-1	TRBJ2-1	NA	many	CSARGLRGSYNEQFF	TGCAGTGCTAGAGGTTTGCGGGGCTCCTACAATGAGCAGTTCTTC
TRBV9	TRBJ1-4	NA	once	CASSEFGREAEKLFF	TGTGCCAGCAGTGAATTTGGCAGGGAGGCGGAAAAACTGTTTTTT
TRBV10-3	TRBJ2-7	NA	NA	CAISNPPTETYEQYF	TGTGCCATCAGCAACCCGCCGACAGAAACCTACGAGCAGTACTTC
TRBV4-1	TRBJ2-7	NA	NA	CASSQDRTNEQYF	TGCGCCAGCAGCCAAGATCGTACTAACGAGCAGTACTTC
TRBV2	TRBJ2-1	NA	NA	CASSELYEQFF	TGTGCCAGCAGTGAGCTCTATGAGCAGTTCTTC
TRBV5-4	TRBJ1-6	TRBD1	NA	CASSLVQDRSPLHF	TGTGCCAGCAGCTTGGTGCAGGACAGGTCACCCCTCCACTTT
TRBV7-2	TRBJ2-3	NA	NA	CASSPLYTQYF	TGTGCCAGCAGCCCCTTATATACGCAGTATTTT